Listed here are 27 T cell receptor beta chains from one sample, sequenced in a study of T cells in Graves' hyperthyroidism and ophthalmopathy. The investigators amplified TCR beta CDR3 regions from RNA transcripts. HTBI primers were used for first-round RT-PCR of the TCR CDR3. Using its own MiXCR run on the multiplex PCR reads, TCRdb lists one record per CDR3 protein. The sample holds 450,000 to 500,000 distinct CDR3 sequences, about 22% seen once. The source material was blood. The receptor set was obtained from a woman in her sixties or seventies with Graves' ophthalmopathy.

This clonotype was seen a single time. This chain connects TRBV4-3 to TRBJ2-7; the D call may be TRBD1 or TRBD2 (5 bases each). V was clipped by 0 bases and J by 6 bases, with 21 bases between them. The CDR3 is 17 amino acids. Looked up from germline, CDR1 is LGHNA and CDR2 is YSLEER. The CDR3 sequence is CASSQDGGGSGVGEQYF. The CDR3 DNA reads as TGCGCCAGCAGCCAAGATGGGGGTGGTAGTGGGGTCGGCGAGCAGTACTTC.

At least ten counts were recorded for this clonotype. The chain joins TRBV30 to TRBJ1-5; D not certain. The length of the CDR3 is 12 residues. Trimming took off 3 bases at V and 7 bases at J, with 10 bases between the two ends. CDR1 and CDR2 (germline): GTSNPN, SVGIG (reference sequence). Here the CDR3 DNA reads TGTGCCTGGAGCCTTCCCTGGCAGCCCCAGCATTTT. Residues: CAWSLPWQPQHF.

This sequence joins TRBV3-1 and TRBJ1-6; D remains ambiguous. Per the germline V gene, CDR1 is LGHDT and CDR2 is YNNKEL (reference sequence). The CDR3 is made up of 16 amino acids. V gave up 4 bases and J gave up 10 bases, with 20 bases separating them. For the CDR3, the DNA is TGTGCCAGCAGCCCGGCGGGCCCTTCTGGAGGATCACCCCTCCACTTT. Its protein product is CASSPAGPSGGSPLHF.

This clonotype was found a few times. DNA of the CDR3: TGTGCCATCAGTGAGTCGGGACAGGATACTGAAGCTTTCTTT. Its protein is CAISESGQDTEAFF. The V call is TRBV10-3, the J call TRBJ1-1; 8 bases are shared with TRBD1. The CDR3 has 14 residues. The V segment lost 0 bases and the J segment 5 bases; nucleotides outside the gene matches: 2. Germline values: CDR1 ENHRY, CDR2 SYGVKD.

This clonotype was detected many times. This rearrangement joins TRBV20-1 to TRBJ1-1; 7 positions agree with TRBD1. Trimming removed 0 bases from V and 8 bases from J; junction bases left unmatched: 9. The CDR3 runs to 14 residues. Germline CDR1 is DFQATT and CDR2 is SNEGSKA (reference sequence). CDR3 residues: CSAREPQGVNEAFF. Here the CDR3 DNA reads TGCAGTGCTAGAGAACCTCAGGGGGTCAACGAAGCTTTCTTT.

This clonotype came up a few times. V is TRBV13 and J is TRBJ1-1; no clear D gene. This CDR3 is built from 13 residues. The V end lost 4 bases, the J end lost 7 bases, and 13 bases lay between the germline ends. Germline lookup yields CDR1 PRHDT and CDR2 FYEKMQ (reference sequence). CDR3 DNA sequence: TGTGCCAGCAGCTCCCGTTGGCCCAATGAAGCTTTCTTT. This encodes CASSSRWPNEAFF.

The table lists this clonotype with a few counts. The gene calls are TRBV30 and TRBJ1-6, with D possibly matching TRBD1 (5 bases). V lost 4 bases to trimming and J lost 11 bases, with 21 bases between them. CDR1 and CDR2 from the germline V gene are GTSNPN and SVGIG (reference sequence). This CDR3 spans 15 amino acids. The DNA of the CDR3 is TGTGCCTGGACTCGAGGGGCAAGAGACCTAGCACCCCTCCACTTT. This codes for CAWTRGARDLAPLHF.

The chain recombines TRBV4-2 with TRBJ2-2; D gene ambiguous. Germline V gives CDR1 LGHNA, CDR2 YNFKEQ. The CDR3 totals 12 residues. V was cut by 5 bases and J by 5 bases, with 6 bases left in between. The CDR3 region is CASSKGTGELFF. In DNA, the CDR3 is TGTGCCAGCAGCAAGGGAACCGGGGAGCTGTTTTTT.

This clonotype was seen more than once but under ten times. The chain has TRBV6-1 and TRBJ1-1; 7 bases agree with TRBD1. This CDR3 has 14 residues. J was trimmed by 1 base and V by 6 bases; bases with no gene match: 5. Germline-derived CDR1 and CDR2 are MNHNS and SASEGT. CDR3 in amino acids: CASREGQSNTEAFF. CDR3 in DNA: TGTGCCAGCAGAGAGGGACAGTCGAACACTGAAGCTTTCTTT.

A few counts support this clonotype. The chain uses TRBV2 and TRBJ2-1; D call uncertain. V lost 2 bases, J lost 7 bases, and 15 bases lay in between. The CDR3 extends over 15 amino acids. CDR1 SNHLY and CDR2 FYNNEI come from the germline V gene. CDR3 DNA sequence: TGTGCCAGCAGTGAAAGGAGAAGCGAAGGGAATGAGCAGTTCTTC. Protein product: CASSERRSEGNEQFF.

The chain's CDR3 is CSAMNRGWGNEQFF. The DNA for the CDR3 is TGCAGTGCTATGAACAGGGGATGGGGTAATGAGCAGTTCTTC. This sequence joins TRBV20-1 and TRBJ2-1, with 7 bases that match TRBD1. Germline trimming cut 4 bases from V and 7 bases from J; bases unmatched to any gene: 10. This CDR3 comprises 14 residues. Germline V lookup: CDR1 DFQATT, CDR2 SNEGSKA (reference sequence).

The CDR3 DNA reads TGCAGCGCCCCAGGGAGGGATTCTAACTATGGCTACACCTTC. Its translation: CSAPGRDSNYGYTF. The chain has TRBV20-1 and TRBJ1-2; D is possibly TRBD1 (5 bases). CDR1 is DFQATT, CDR2 SNEGSKA, per germline (reference sequence). The CDR3 totals 14 residues.

The table lists this clonotype with many counts. The CDR3 reads CASSVRQGDSAYNEQFF. CDR3 sequence (DNA): TGTGCCAGCAGTGTACGACAGGGCGATTCGGCCTACAATGAGCAGTTCTTC. The chain employs TRBV6-1 and TRBJ2-1; 7 bases are a match to TRBD1. Germline CDR1 MNHNS, CDR2 SASEGT. The CDR3 sequence is 17 residues long. Trimming removed 4 bases from V and 2 bases from J; junction bases left unmatched: 11.

The chain has TRBV7-9 and TRBJ2-7; D is possibly TRBD1 (6 bases). In germline, CDR1 is SEHNR, CDR2 FQNEAQ (reference sequence). The V and J ends lost 4 bases and 3 bases respectively, with 10 bases between them. This CDR3 has 13 residues. CDR3 loop: CASSSPTGYEQYF. The CDR3 DNA reads as TGTGCCAGCAGCTCCCCGACAGGCTACGAGCAGTACTTC.

This clonotype was seen at least ten times. In DNA form, the CDR3 reads TGTGCCAGCAGTTTGGAGCCAACCAGGGGGCAGGCAGATGGCTACACCTTC. This encodes CASSLEPTRGQADGYTF. The chain couples TRBV12-3 or TRBV12-4 to TRBJ1-2, with 8 bases that match TRBD1. The length of the CDR3 is 17 residues. J gave up 6 bases and V 3 bases, and 15 bases lay outside the gene matches.

This clonotype was detected once. Being one base from a much bigger clone, this may be a read error. The CDR3 region has the DNA TGTGCCAGCGCTTGGGGGACTAGCGCCTCCTACGAGCAGTGCTTC. This gives the protein CASAWGTSASYEQCF. The genes are TRBV28 and TRBJ2-7; the match to TRBD2 covers 10 bases. This CDR3 spans 15 amino acids. Germline assignment: CDR1 MDHEN and CDR2 SYDVKM. Full variable domain (rest looked up from reference TRBV28 and TRBJ2-7): DVKVTQSSRYLVKRTGEKVFLECVQDMDHENMFWYRQDPGLGLRLIYFSYDVKMKEKGDIPEGYSVSREKKERFSLILESASTNQTSMYLCASAWGTSASYEQCFGPGTRLTVT.

Many counts were recorded for this clonotype. V gene TRBV27 combines with J gene TRBJ1-5, with D possibly being TRBD1 (5 bases). Germline V gives CDR1 MNHEY, CDR2 SMNVEV (reference sequence). Trimming stripped 5 bases from V and 5 bases from J, with 13 bases between. CDR3 length: 14 residues. CDR3 bases: TGTGCCAGCAGTAACATTGACAGAGATCAGCCCCAGCATTTT. Translated, it gives CASSNIDRDQPQHF.

This clonotype has a handful of counts. The rearrangement joins TRBV2 to TRBJ2-7; TRBD2 aligns across 9 bases. Per germline, CDR1 SNHLY and CDR2 FYNNEI. The CDR3 extends over 14 amino acids. J was trimmed by 3 bases and V by 4 bases; bases with no gene match: 4. CDR3 amino acids: CASSGRTSVYEQYF. CDR3 DNA sequence: TGTGCCAGCAGTGGGCGGACTAGCGTCTACGAGCAGTACTTC.

V and J are TRBV15 and TRBJ2-1; a weak D match, TRBD1 (6 bases). CDR3 length: 15 amino acids. The V and J ends lost 1 base and 4 bases respectively, with 11 bases between them. Germline V gene lookup returns CDR1 LNHNV and CDR2 YYDKDF (reference sequence). CDR3 in DNA: TGTGCCACCAGCAGAGGAACAGGACAGTACAATGAGCAGTTCTTC. Amino acid sequence: CATSRGTGQYNEQFF.

This clonotype was seen more than once but under ten times. The chain uses TRBV10-2 and TRBJ2-7, with D possibly being TRBD1 (5 bases). Trimming shortened V by 7 bases and J by 4 bases, and 11 bases separated the two germline ends. The germline CDR1 and CDR2 sequences are WSHSY and SAAADI. This CDR3 spans 12 amino acids. CDR3 sequence: CASKQTEYEQYF. DNA for the CDR3: TGCGCCAGCAAGCAGACAGAATACGAGCAGTACTTC.

This clonotype turned up a few times. V is TRBV30 and J is TRBJ1-2; TRBD1 is a possible D gene (6 bases). V lost 5 bases and J lost 10, with 17 bases in between. Germline CDR1 reads GTSNPN; CDR2 reads SVGIG (reference sequence). The CDR3 runs 12 residues. DNA of the CDR3: TGTGCCTGGGGGAGCCCGGGGGCCCCCTACACCTTC. This translates into CAWGSPGAPYTF.

In this sample, this clonotype turned up many times. The rearrangement uses TRBV7-2 and TRBJ1-1; D remains ambiguous. CDR3 length: 13 residues. Trimming took off 2 bases at V and 8 bases at J, with 12 bases between the two ends. Germline V gene lookup returns CDR1 SGHTA and CDR2 FQGNSA. Written as DNA, the CDR3 is TGTGCCAGCAGCTTATTCCGCCGGATGGAAGCTTTCTTT. Its translation: CASSLFRRMEAFF.

The chain employs TRBV19 and TRBJ1-5, with D possibly matching TRBD1 (6 bases). The CDR3 consists of 14 residues. Germline V gene data show CDR1 as LNHDA and CDR2 as SQIVND (reference sequence). Between the trimmed V and J ends, which lost 9 bases and 1 base, there was a span of 13 bases. CDR3 sequence (DNA): TGTGCCAGCAAAGACAGGCGGAGCAATCAGCCCCAGCATTTT. Its protein is CASKDRRSNQPQHF.

This clonotype was seen many times. V usage is TRBV12-3 or TRBV12-4 and J usage is TRBJ1-1, with D unresolved. CDR3 length: 13 amino acids. Trimming took 1 base from V and 3 from J, leaving 6 bases between them. The CDR3 loop reads CASSLDTYTEAFF. Written as DNA, the CDR3 is TGTGCCAGCAGTTTAGACACTTACACTGAAGCTTTCTTT.

This clonotype was detected only a few times. This chain joins TRBV20-1 and TRBJ1-6; D not resolved. V was trimmed by 5 bases and J by 14 bases, leaving 16 bases between them. CDR3 length: 12 residues. Germline-derived CDR1 and CDR2 are DFQATT and SNEGSKA (reference sequence). For the CDR3, the DNA is TGCAGTGCTGGTGGGATGGGAGGGTCCCTCCACTTT. The encoded protein is CSAGGMGGSLHF.

V is TRBV7-3 and J is TRBJ1-2; no clear D gene. The length of the CDR3 is 14 residues. V was cut by 6 bases and J by 3 bases, with 14 bases left in between. Germline CDR1 SGHTA, CDR2 FQGTGA. The CDR3 spells CASSPGVLDYGYTF. In DNA form, the CDR3 reads TGTGCCAGCAGTCCGGGAGTTCTCGACTATGGCTACACCTTC. Using reference TRBV7-3 and TRBJ1-2 for the parts outside the CDR3, the full variable domain is GAGVSQTPSNKVTEKGKYVELRCDPISGHTALYWYRQSLGQGPEFLIYFQGTGAADDSGLPNDRFFAVRPEGSVSTLKIQRTERGDSAVYLCASSPGVLDYGYTFGSGTRLTVV.

The genes are TRBV18 and TRBJ1-1; D ambiguous. Germline V CDR1 and CDR2: KGHSH, LQKENI. V lost 6 bases, J lost 3 bases, and 14 bases lay in between. The CDR3 is 14 amino acids. The CDR3 nucleotides read TGTGCCAGCTCGTCAAGTATAGGGTACACTGAAGCTTTCTTT. It translates to CASSSSIGYTEAFF.